One sample yielded the 14 T cell receptor beta chains listed below, sequenced in a study of blood T cell repertoires in COVID-19. Profiled with immunoSEQ multiplex PCR; TCRdb holds only in-frame clones, not every one. In the table there are 200,000 to 250,000 clones, 90% to 95% of which are singletons. Sequences were obtained from peripheral blood. The receptors derive from a man aged 25 to 45 with acute or convalescent COVID-19.

In its sample, this clone was seen a few times. This chain's CDR3 is CASSYTSGGADTQYF. As DNA, the CDR3 is TGTGCCAGCAGTTACACTAGCGGGGGGGCAGATACGCAGTATTTT. This chain uses TRBV6-5 with TRBJ2-3; 13 bases line up with TRBD2. This CDR3 spans 15 amino acids. In germline, CDR1 is MNHEY, CDR2 SVGAGI. Losses at the gene ends were 2 bases for V and 4 bases for J; bases not matched to a gene: 0.

CDR3 protein: CATQRGPLGGQPQHF. CDR3 coding DNA: TGTGCCACGCAAAGAGGGCCTCTCGGGGGTCAGCCCCAGCATTTT. This chain uses TRBV28 with TRBJ1-5; D possibly corresponds to TRBD1 (5 bases). Germline values: CDR1 MDHEN, CDR2 SYDVKM. CDR3 size: 15 residues. The V gene lost 10 bases and the J gene lost 6 bases, with 22 bases spanning the gap.

This chain joins TRBV28 and TRBJ1-1; tentatively, D is TRBD1 (6 bases). CDR1 and CDR2 from the germline V gene are MDHEN and SYDVKM. V was cut by 6 bases and J by 1 base, with 12 bases left in between. The CDR3 sequence is 14 residues long. CDR3 bases: TGTGCCAGCAGGGATTCCAGGGGGAACACTGAAGCTTTCTTT. Protein sequence: CASRDSRGNTEAFF.

The genes are TRBV6-6 and TRBJ1-6, with TRBD1 matching over 10 bases. Losses at the gene ends were 6 bases for V and 7 bases for J; bases not matched to a gene: 9. This CDR3 has 16 amino acids. Germline lookup yields CDR1 MNHNY and CDR2 SVGAGI (reference sequence). The CDR3 reads CASSYTGTGVNSPLHF. The CDR3 DNA follows: TGTGCCAGCAGCTATACCGGGACAGGGGTCAATTCACCCCTCCACTTT.

The chain is built from TRBV2 and TRBJ2-3; D might be TRBD2 (6 bases). The ends were cut back, 6 bases at V and 4 bases at J, with 8 bases in the middle. The CDR3 runs to 12 residues. Per the germline V gene, CDR1 is SNHLY and CDR2 is FYNNEI. CDR3 sequence (DNA): TGTGCCAGCAGCAGCGGGCCAGATACGCAGTATTTT. It codes for CASSSGPDTQYF.

The chain combines TRBV27 with TRBJ1-5; no clear D. The CDR3 covers 13 residues. Trimming left V 6 bases short and J 2 bases short, with 8 bases between. Germline CDR1 is MNHEY and CDR2 is SMNVEV (reference sequence). The CDR3 sequence: CASSRYGNQPQHF. CDR3 in DNA: TGTGCCAGCAGCCGCTATGGCAATCAGCCCCAGCATTTT.

This rearrangement joins TRBV6-5 to TRBJ1-5; 9 bases are shared with TRBD1. Germline trimming cut 8 bases from V and 4 bases from J; bases unmatched to any gene: 9. The CDR3 is made up of 15 amino acids. Germline loops: CDR1 MNHEY, CDR2 SVGAGI. The CDR3 reads CASVFTTGGNQPQHF. Written as DNA, the CDR3 is TGTGCCAGCGTATTTACGACAGGGGGGAATCAGCCCCAGCATTTT.

The chain has TRBV2 and TRBJ1-5, with D perhaps TRBD1 (5 bases). The germline gives CDR1 SNHLY, CDR2 FYNNEI. CDR3 length: 14 residues. V gave up 11 bases and J gave up 0 bases, with 14 bases separating them. The CDR3 bases are TGTGCCCAGGGAGGTCTTTTTAGCAATCAGCCCCAGCATTTT. It encodes CAQGGLFSNQPQHF. Full variable domain (missing parts from reference TRBV2 and TRBJ1-5): EPEVTQTPSHQVTQMGQEVILRCVPISNHLYFYWYRQILGQKVEFLVSFYNNEISEKSEIFDDQFSVERPDGSNFTLKIRSTKLEDSAMYFCAQGGLFSNQPQHFGDGTRLSIL.

This clone was detected only a few times. V usage is TRBV5-1 and J usage is TRBJ1-5, with D uncertain. Trimming stripped 5 bases from V and 4 bases from J, with 10 bases between. This CDR3 has 13 residues. CDR1 and CDR2 (germline): SGHRS, YFSETQ. CDR3 DNA: TGCGCCAGCAGGAAAGAGTGGAATCAGCCCCAGCATTTT. This gives the protein CASRKEWNQPQHF.

The rearrangement links TRBV19 to TRBJ1-1; TRBD1 matches at 12 bases. The J segment lost 6 bases and the V segment lost 6 bases, leaving 8 bases of the junction unmatched. Per the germline V gene, CDR1 is LNHDA and CDR2 is SQIVND (reference sequence). The CDR3 runs to 15 residues. The DNA of the CDR3 is TGTGCCAGTAGAGGGGACAGGGGGCAATGGGCTGAAGCTTTCTTT. As protein: CASRGDRGQWAEAFF.

The V and J genes are TRBV11-1 and TRBJ2-2; D not certain. CDR1 and CDR2 from the germline V gene are SGHAT and FQDESV (reference sequence). There are 11 residues in the CDR3. V lost 5 bases and J lost 10, with 8 bases in between. The CDR3 reads CASSPDTELFF. DNA of the CDR3: TGTGCCAGCAGCCCTGACACGGAGCTGTTTTTT.

This chain joins TRBV6-5 and TRBJ2-7; TRBD2 matches at 9 bases. V lost 7 bases and J lost 3; bases outside the gene matches: 4. Germline CDR1 reads MNHEY; CDR2 reads SVGAGI. This CDR3 comprises 13 residues. CDR3 protein: CASKSGRHYEQYF. The CDR3 nucleotides read TGTGCCAGCAAAAGCGGGAGGCACTACGAGCAGTACTTC.

The V call is TRBV3-1 (or the pseudogene TRBV3-2), the J call TRBJ1-3; D is possibly TRBD1 (5 bases). CDR1 is LGHDT and CDR2 is YNNKEL in the germline V gene (reference sequence). Trimming stripped 3 bases from V and 7 bases from J, with 13 bases between. The CDR3 is made up of 14 amino acids. This CDR3 reads CASSQRDGRNTIYF. The CDR3 coding sequence is TGTGCCAGCAGCCAGCGGGACGGAAGGAACACCATATATTTT.

J is TRBJ2-7 and V is TRBV29-1; TRBD1 might be the D (6 bases). This CDR3 is built from 11 residues. Germline V gene data show CDR1 as SQVTM and CDR2 as ANQGSEA. Trimming took off 6 bases at V and 7 bases at J, with 13 bases between the two ends. The CDR3 sequence: CSVGTFEEQYF. As DNA, the CDR3 is TGCAGCGTCGGGACATTTGAGGAGCAGTACTTC.